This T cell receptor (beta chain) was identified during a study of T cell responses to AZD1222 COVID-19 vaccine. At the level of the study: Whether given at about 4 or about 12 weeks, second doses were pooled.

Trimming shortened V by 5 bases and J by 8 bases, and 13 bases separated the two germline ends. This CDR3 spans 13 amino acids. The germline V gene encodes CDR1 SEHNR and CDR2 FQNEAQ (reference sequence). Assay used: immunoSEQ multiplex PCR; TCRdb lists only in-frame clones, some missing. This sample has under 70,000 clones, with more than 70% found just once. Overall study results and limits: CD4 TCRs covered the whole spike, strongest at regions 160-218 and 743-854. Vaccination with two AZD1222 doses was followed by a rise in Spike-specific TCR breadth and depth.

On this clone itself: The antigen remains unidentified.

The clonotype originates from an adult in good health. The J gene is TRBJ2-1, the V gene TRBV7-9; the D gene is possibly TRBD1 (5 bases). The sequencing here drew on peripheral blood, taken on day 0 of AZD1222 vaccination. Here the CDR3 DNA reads TGTGCCAGCAGCGAGTTCGTAGGGGATGAGCAGTTCTTC. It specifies CASSEFVGDEQFF.